Presented here are 7 T cell receptor beta chains from one specimen sequenced in a study of Graves' ophthalmopathy and Graves' hyperthyroidism. The sequenced template was RNA, covering the TCR beta CDR3 region. RT-PCR in the first round used HTBI primers; a second-round multiplex PCR followed. A single record per CDR3 protein comes from TCRdb applying MiXCR to the multiplex PCR reads. Of about 230,000 distinct CDR3 sequences in the sample, around 45% were seen once. Material for sequencing was peripheral blood. The receptors come from an adult man with Graves' ophthalmopathy.

In its sample, this clonotype was seen once. A junction end diverges from the germline sequence, so it may reflect a read error. The rearrangement joins TRBV6-5 to TRBJ1-4; TRBD1 matches 7 bases. Germline CDR1 and CDR2: MNHEY and SVGAGI. CDR3 length: 17 amino acids. As DNA, the CDR3 is TGTGCCAGCAGCCTAGGGGACAGTCTAGGCACTAATGAAAAACTGTTTTTC. It specifies CASSLGDSLGTNEKLFF.

This clonotype occurred many times. The chain is built from TRBV10-3 and TRBJ1-1; D is uncertain. The CDR3 runs to 13 residues. Germline loops: CDR1 ENHRY, CDR2 SYGVKD. Trimming cost V 2 bases and J 5 bases, with 9 bases left between them. CDR3 sequence (DNA): TGTGCCATCAGTGAGGGGGAGAGGACTGAAGCTTTCTTT. This gives the protein CAISEGERTEAFF.

This clonotype was counted a few times. This rearrangement joins TRBV15 to TRBJ1-5; possibly TRBD1 for D (5 bases). The CDR3 extends over 15 amino acids. V was pared by 0 bases and J by 7 bases, with 13 bases between. CDR1 is LNHNV and CDR2 is YYDKDF in the germline V gene (reference sequence). As DNA, the CDR3 is TGTGCCACCAGCAGAGATCCCGGGGGGGGGCAGCCCCAGCATTTT. Amino acids: CATSRDPGGGQPQHF.

This sequence joins TRBV5-5 and TRBJ1-1, with D uncertain. This CDR3 is built from 15 residues. Trimming pared 2 bases from V and 5 bases from J, leaving 16 bases between. Germline V gene lookup returns CDR1 SGHKS and CDR2 YYEKEE (reference sequence). The CDR3 coding sequence is TGTGCCAGCAGCTTCTCGACTTCTACGGGGACTGAAGCTTTCTTT. It is translated as CASSFSTSTGTEAFF.

The chain has TRBV9 and TRBJ2-7, with 7 bases identical to TRBD1. The germline V gene has CDR1 SGDLS and CDR2 YYNGEE. The CDR3 is made up of 15 amino acids. Germline trimming cut 3 bases from V and 4 bases from J; bases unmatched to any gene: 10. The DNA of the CDR3 is TGTGCCAGCAGCGCAGGTGACAGGGTAGTGTACGAGCAGTACTTC. This gives the protein CASSAGDRVVYEQYF.

DNA for the CDR3: TGTGCCAGCAGTGAACACGGGGACACTGAAGCTTTCTTT. Translation: CASSEHGDTEAFF. This chain uses TRBV25-1 with TRBJ1-1, with D uncertain. CDR1 is MGHDK, CDR2 SYGVNS, per germline. This CDR3 spans 13 amino acids. The V gene lost 2 bases and the J gene lost 3 bases, with 7 bases spanning the gap.

The chain carries TRBV20-1 and TRBJ2-2; unclear D gene. Germline CDR1 and CDR2: DFQATT and SNEGSKA (reference sequence). Trimming left V 3 bases short and J 4 bases short, with 21 bases between. CDR3 length: 17 residues. In nucleotides, the CDR3 is TGCAGTGCTAGGGGTCATCTCGGCGGCTTAGGCACCGGGGAGCTGTTTTTT. Residues: CSARGHLGGLGTGELFF.